This T cell receptor (beta chain) was captured in a study of shared clonotypes between healthy human individuals (dated by TCRdb to the early 2020s). Broadly, across the study: The cohort comprised two women and three men aged 18 to 49 years. Between about 0.85 and 10 billion PBMCs per donor were obtained by leukapheresis. For each donor, CD4 naive and CD4 memory were each run on three plates, CD8 naive on two plates, and CD8 memory on one plate. Libraries were prepared and TCR repertoires were sequenced by different laboratories using diverse techniques, in order to increase sequencing depth and limit assay-specific biases. Blood TCR repertoires of a handful of healthy adults were deeply sequenced to estimate repertoire size and the extent of clonotype sharing between individuals.

Using the deep immunoSEQ assay, TCR CDR3 regions were amplified from genomic DNA by multiplex PCR. Extracted genomic DNA from each cell subset was distributed evenly across all wells of several immunoSEQ 96-well plates, and each plate was treated as a replicate. For sorted subsets, each replicate PCR was loaded with 200 ng genomic DNA, equivalent to approximately 33,000 T cell genomes. Purified libraries were quantified with a Qubit 3.0 fluorometer, sized on a Bioanalyzer 2100, and re-quantified with the KAPA Library Quantification kit. A separate single-read 150-cycle Illumina NextSeq 550 flow cell was used to sequence each immunoSEQ 96-well plate. The study's processing was this. The immunoSEQ output contained only junctional sequences without quality scores, so filtering could not match that applied to full-length reads. Sequences were annotated with PyIR, a Python wrapper for IgBLAST v1.9, using IMGT germline references to assign V/J genes and CDR3. Any read was removed if the V/J assignment was weak (E-value above 1e-6), the CDR3 was missing, or the read contained stop codons, out-of-frame junctions, or ambiguous translated residues. V3J clonotypes were defined as sequences sharing an identical inferred V gene, J gene, and CDR3 amino acid sequence. Percentage overlap between repertoires was calculated by dividing the number of shared unique clonotypes by the size of the smaller repertoire. Three approaches were used to assess repertoire richness: RTK rarefaction, the Chao1 estimator, and Recon v2.1 estimates of unobserved clonotypes. Generation probabilities were computed with OLGA for all TCRbeta clonotypes obtained by the gDNA method from several donors. This is the immuneACCESS table as TCRdb keeps it, with only in-frame sequences that have V and J called. A part of the clones is gone; compared with another copy, unresolved V genes explain less than half, and the rest is unexplained. For V, J and clone size, that table is used; D and trimming come from the DNA. The sample contains more than 500,000 clones, approximately 95% of them found a single time. The top ten hold 0.11% of the sample.

Via the germline V gene (reference sequence), CDR1 is SGHNT and CDR2 YYREEE. V lost 1 base and J lost 0 bases; the stretch between them is 10 bases long. The CDR3, from cysteine to phenylalanine, totals 15 residues. Of the read, only the CDR3 DNA is kept; its 45 bases are in frame from base 1. General study outcomes and caveats: Sampling was limited to blood, and TCR repertoires in tissue likely differ from TCR repertoires in blood. Pairwise subsampling led to the expectation that sequencing depth would affect the degree of clonotype sharing among donors. Even with the large sequencing depth, rarefaction of the sorted-subset datasets indicated that sequencing was incomplete. Clonotypes shared by all four sorted-subset donors showed higher generation probabilities than non-shared clonotypes. Larger estimated clonotype richness was generally found for naive subsets than for memory subsets. Across a handful of donors, around 5% of naive CD4, roughly 3.5% of naive CD8, around 2.1% of memory CD4, and roughly 0.4% of memory CD8 clonotypes were shared. The small number of donors limited the genetic and exposure-history diversity represented.

For the CD8 naive samples, CD45RO-negative cells were positively selected for CCR7, yielding a CD45RA+CCR7+ population from which TemRA cells were excluded. The donors were healthy, HIV-negative adults who had no recently reported acute infections or vaccinations. Every donor was a Caucasian adult residing in Nashville, Tennessee, USA. Blood was obtained by leukapheresis, after which PBMCs were separated by Ficoll-Histopaque density gradient centrifugation and cryopreserved in liquid nitrogen vapor phase. Analytical flow cytometry was used to check the purity and quantity of each magnetically sorted T cell population. From each sorted fraction, genomic DNA was isolated and quantified by UV absorbance on a Nanodrop 2000c. For this clone: Its cognate antigen has yet to be identified. It has no much larger one-base neighbor in the sample; base qualities were not kept.

The chain couples TRBV5-4 to TRBJ1-1; the best D guess is TRBD1, with 5 bases matching. Sequences were obtained from naive CD8+ T cells sorted from blood. The meaning of the sample's cell subset or site label: CD45RA+CCR7+. This clonotype originated in a young woman in good health. In nucleotides, the sequence is TGTGCCAGCAGCTTGTATGGGACCATGAACACTGAAGCTTTCTTT. This gives the protein CASSLYGTMNTEAFF.